These 21 T cell receptor beta chains were all obtained from the same sample, sequenced in a study of vaccination effects on CD4 cells after COVID-19. Profiled with immunoSEQ multiplex PCR; TCRdb holds only in-frame clones, not every one. The table shows 60,000 to 90,000 clones, with about 81% occurring only once. Before sequencing, viral peptide pools were used by the ViraFEST assay to expand antigen-specific CD4+ T cells. Subsequent to less than twelve days of culture, CD4+ T cells were isolated. The vaccine given was either BNT162b2 or mRNA-1273, in two doses. What these receptors recognize is not known. The starting material was CD4+ T cells from PBMCs cultured with HCoV-229E spike peptides, obtained after COVID-19 vaccination. These receptors were taken from a human donor who received a COVID-19 vaccine.

The chain links TRBV7-2 to TRBJ1-2, with TRBD1 identical over 8 bases. The CDR3 covers 15 residues. Germline trimming cut 5 bases from V and 6 bases from J; bases unmatched to any gene: 11. Germline CDR1 reads SGHTA; CDR2 reads FQGNSA. CDR3 nucleotides: TGTGCCAGCAGCCAGTTCGTTGGACAGGGTGATGGCTACACCTTC. It specifies CASSQFVGQGDGYTF.

This clone has just one count. The V gene is TRBV18, the J gene TRBJ1-3, with a weak D call TRBD1 (5 bases). Trimming stripped 2 bases from V and 4 bases from J, with 9 bases between. The CDR3 totals 14 residues. Germline-derived CDR1 and CDR2 are KGHSH and LQKENI. CDR3 coding DNA: TGTGCCAGCTCACCAGACAGTGGCGGAAACACCATATATTTT. Protein sequence: CASSPDSGGNTIYF.

This clone appeared a few times. Sequence at one end of the junction differs from germline and may be a read error. The chain carries TRBV6-5 and TRBJ1-5; D perhaps matches TRBD1 (5 bases). Germline CDR1 is MNHEY and CDR2 is SVGAGI. CDR3 length: 15 amino acids. The CDR3 here is CASSSRGRANQPQHF. The CDR3 region has the DNA TGTGCCAGCAGTTCACGGGGCAGGGCCAATCAACCCCAGCATTTT.

This clone has more than one count but fewer than ten. This chain uses TRBV7-9 with TRBJ2-1, with TRBD2 matching 11 bases. V lost 5 bases, J lost 5 bases, and 8 bases stayed unmatched. The germline V gene has CDR1 SEHNR and CDR2 FQNEAQ (reference sequence). The CDR3 extends over 16 amino acids. The CDR3 reads CASSPLAGGTNNEQFF. The CDR3 DNA follows: TGTGCCAGCAGCCCCCTAGCGGGGGGAACCAACAATGAGCAGTTCTTC.

The V and J genes are TRBV7-5 and TRBJ1-1. TRBV7-5 is a known pseudogene. There are 17 residues in the CDR3. CDR3 coding DNA: TGTGCCAGAAGCTTAGGGGACCGCCTAGGTCGGTACACTGAAGCTTTCTTT. Protein: CARSLGDRLGRYTEAFF.

CDR3 bases: TGTGCCAGCAGGGCTTTGGGGGAAGCTTTCTTT. Protein: CASRALGEAFF. The rearrangement joins TRBV27 to TRBJ1-1, with D uncertain. The CDR3 extends over 11 amino acids. The germline CDR1 and CDR2 sequences are MNHEY and SMNVEV (reference sequence). Trimming left V 6 bases short and J 8 bases short, with 10 bases between.

This chain links TRBV6-1 with TRBJ2-2; D ambiguous. CDR1 and CDR2 from the germline V gene are MNHNS and SASEGT. The V gene lost 3 bases and the J gene lost 4 bases, with 9 bases spanning the gap. The CDR3 consists of 14 residues. The CDR3, as DNA: TGTGCCAGCAGTGACCCGGTGCCCACCGGGGAGCTGTTTTTT. It translates to CASSDPVPTGELFF.

The rearrangement uses TRBV19 and TRBJ2-1, with 9 bases lining up with TRBD2. Germline V gives CDR1 LNHDA, CDR2 SQIVND (reference sequence). CDR3 length: 15 residues. V lost 4 bases to trimming and J lost 3 bases; unmatched junction nucleotides: 4. CDR3 in amino acids: CASSTQLAGYNEQFF. The CDR3 DNA sequence: TGTGCCAGTAGTACCCAACTAGCGGGCTACAATGAGCAGTTCTTC. Using reference TRBV19 and TRBJ2-1 for the parts outside the CDR3, the full variable domain is DGGITQSPKYLFRKEGQNVTLSCEQNLNHDAMYWYRQDPGQGLRLIYYSQIVNDFQKGDIAEGYSVSREKKESFPLTVTSAQKNPTAFYLCASSTQLAGYNEQFFGPGTRLTVL.

The chain is built from TRBV25-1 and TRBJ1-1; tentatively, D is TRBD1 (5 bases). V was trimmed by 6 bases and J by 0 bases, leaving 17 bases between them. Germline CDR1 is MGHDK and CDR2 is SYGVNS. This CDR3 is 16 amino acids long. The CDR3 DNA follows: TGTGCCAGCAGAGCCTCCATGGGGGAGTTGAACACTGAAGCTTTCTTT. Its translation is CASRASMGELNTEAFF.

The CDR3 DNA sequence: TGTGCCACCAGTGATGACGGGAGTCGAGGGAAAGGCTACACCTTC. Translating it yields CATSDDGSRGKGYTF. The chain recombines TRBV24-1 with TRBJ1-2; D is ambiguous. The germline V and J ends were trimmed by 3 bases and 8 bases, with 18 bases remaining between them. The CDR3 loop spans 15 amino acids. Germline CDR1 and CDR2: KGHDR and SFDVKD.

The chain has TRBV7-2 and TRBJ2-2; the match to TRBD1 covers 10 bases. V lost 5 bases and J lost 5; bases outside the gene matches: 5. The CDR3 runs to 15 residues. Germline V gene data show CDR1 as SGHTA and CDR2 as FQGNSA. In DNA, the CDR3 is TGTGCCAGCAGCCCCGACAGGGGGCGAACCGGGGAGCTGTTTTTT. It translates to CASSPDRGRTGELFF.

The V call is TRBV18, the J call TRBJ2-3; 13 bases fit TRBD2. Germline CDR1 is KGHSH and CDR2 is LQKENI. This CDR3 contains 18 residues. V lost 0 bases, J lost 2 bases, and 5 bases stayed unmatched. The CDR3 DNA sequence: TGTGCCAGCTCACCACCGGGACTAGCGGGGCTCGTCACAGATACGCAGTATTTT. Its protein product is CASSPPGLAGLVTDTQYF.

The chain has TRBV9 and TRBJ2-5; D is ambiguous. Deletions cut 3 bases from V and 1 base from J, with 7 bases between. CDR3 length: 13 amino acids. CDR1 is SGDLS, CDR2 YYNGEE, per germline. CDR3 loop: CASSAQSQETQYF. CDR3 coding DNA: TGTGCCAGCAGCGCTCAGAGCCAAGAGACCCAGTACTTC.

This chain uses TRBV18 with TRBJ1-1; TRBD1 is a possible D gene (5 bases). CDR1 is KGHSH, CDR2 LQKENI, per germline. V lost 4 bases and J lost 5, with 14 bases in between. This CDR3 has 14 amino acids. The CDR3 loop reads CASSRPTGGTEAFF. The CDR3 nucleotides are TGTGCCAGCTCACGTCCGACGGGGGGGACTGAAGCTTTCTTT. Complete variable domain (other parts from reference TRBV18 and TRBJ1-1): NAGVMQNPRHLVRRRGQEARLRCSPMKGHSHVYWYRQLPEEGLKFMVYLQKENIIDESGMPKERFSAEFPKEGPSILRIQQVVRGDSAAYFCASSRPTGGTEAFFGQGTRLTVV.

In this sample, this clone turned up a few times. The chain recombines TRBV12-3 or TRBV12-4 with TRBJ1-1; no reliable D call. This CDR3 contains 11 residues. The ends were cut back, 2 bases at V and 5 bases at J, with 3 bases in the middle. CDR3 loop: CASSLRTEAFF. The CDR3 DNA follows: TGTGCCAGCAGTTTAAGAACTGAAGCTTTCTTT.

This clone appeared a few times. The chain uses TRBV5-1 and TRBJ2-2; D remains unclear. CDR1 is SGHRS, CDR2 YFSETQ, per germline. Between the trimmed V and J ends, which lost 0 bases and 2 bases, there was a span of 8 bases. The CDR3 extends over 15 amino acids. The CDR3 reads CASSLVAPNTGELFF. The DNA for the CDR3 is TGCGCCAGCAGCTTGGTAGCCCCTAACACCGGGGAGCTGTTTTTT.

The J gene is TRBJ2-6, the V gene TRBV2; D ambiguous. CDR1 and CDR2 (germline): SNHLY, FYNNEI. V was trimmed by 7 bases and J by 1 base, leaving 8 bases between them. This CDR3 has 14 amino acids. The CDR3: CASKYRSGANVLTF. The CDR3 DNA follows: TGTGCCAGCAAATATAGATCTGGGGCCAACGTCCTGACTTTC.

This clone was seen just once. The genes are TRBV5-1 and TRBJ1-1; D gene ambiguous. The CDR3 is made up of 14 amino acids. V lost 0 bases and J 7 bases, leaving 13 bases between the germline ends. Per the germline V gene, CDR1 is SGHRS and CDR2 is YFSETQ. The chain's CDR3 is CASSLGASKGEAFF. The CDR3 DNA reads as TGCGCCAGCAGCTTGGGGGCTTCGAAAGGTGAAGCTTTCTTT.

The CDR3 sequence is CASSSRTSGPTDTQYF. Here the CDR3 DNA reads TGCGCCAGCAGTTCAAGGACTAGCGGACCCACAGATACGCAGTATTTT. This chain connects TRBV5-1 to TRBJ2-3; 10 bases agree with TRBD2. In germline, CDR1 is SGHRS, CDR2 YFSETQ. V lost 5 bases and J lost 2; bases outside the gene matches: 8. The CDR3 has 16 residues.

The table lists this clone with a few counts. The J gene is TRBJ1-5, the V gene TRBV6-5; D ambiguous. Germline CDR1 is MNHEY and CDR2 is SVGAGI. The CDR3 contains 11 residues. V lost 10 bases and J 3 bases, leaving 7 bases between the germline ends. This chain's CDR3 is CATGFNQPQHF. The CDR3 DNA is TGTGCCACGGGGTTCAATCAGCCCCAGCATTTT.

This clone was observed a few times. The chain carries TRBV10-2 and TRBJ1-3; no clear D gene. The CDR3 totals 15 residues. The germline V gene encodes CDR1 WSHSY and CDR2 SAAADI. Trimming pared 6 bases from V and 7 bases from J, leaving 19 bases between. The chain's CDR3 is CASSYLGLNTNTIYF. CDR3 nucleotides: TGCGCCAGCAGCTACCTAGGGCTTAATACGAACACCATATATTTT.